Here is one TCR beta chain with its context. Its antigen is still unknown. The sample originates from a study of vaccination effects on CD4 cells after COVID-19. Study-wide context: Early and late post-vaccination sampling was undertaken in a cohort of a few convalescent patients.

CD4+ T cells specific for antigen were expanded with viral peptide pools by the ViraFEST assay before sequencing. When around 10 days of culture had elapsed, CD4+ T cells were isolated. A positive SARS-CoV-2 PCR test fell between March and December 2020. Each participant received a vaccine that was either BNT162b2 or mRNA-1273, given as two doses. Produced via immunoSEQ multiplex PCR; TCRdb's table is partial and in-frame only. This table holds about 13,000 clones, about two thirds found once. Findings and limits, study-wide: Pronounced clonal contraction occurred in clones induced by infection and by vaccine late after vaccination.

Per germline, CDR1 SGHDT and CDR2 YYEEEE. Trimming left V 1 base short and J 1 base short, with 11 bases between. The CDR3 consists of 15 residues. The receptor was isolated from a human donor who had a prior SARS-CoV-2 infection. The starting material was CD4+ T cells from PBMCs cultured with HCoV-NL63 spike peptides, obtained after COVID-19 vaccination. The rearrangement uses TRBV5-6 and TRBJ1-1; weak D call: TRBD1 (6 bases). The CDR3, as DNA: TGTGCCAGCAGCTTGAGGCACAGGGAGAACACTGAAGCTTTCTTT. Residues: CASSLRHRENTEAFF. The full variable domain, with the rest looked up from reference TRBV5-6 and TRBJ1-1, is DAGVTQSPTHLIKTRGQQVTLRCSPKSGHDTVSWYQQALGQGPQFIFQYYEEEERQRGNFPDRFSGHQFPNYSSELNVNALLLGDSALYLCASSLRHRENTEAFFGQGTRLTVV.